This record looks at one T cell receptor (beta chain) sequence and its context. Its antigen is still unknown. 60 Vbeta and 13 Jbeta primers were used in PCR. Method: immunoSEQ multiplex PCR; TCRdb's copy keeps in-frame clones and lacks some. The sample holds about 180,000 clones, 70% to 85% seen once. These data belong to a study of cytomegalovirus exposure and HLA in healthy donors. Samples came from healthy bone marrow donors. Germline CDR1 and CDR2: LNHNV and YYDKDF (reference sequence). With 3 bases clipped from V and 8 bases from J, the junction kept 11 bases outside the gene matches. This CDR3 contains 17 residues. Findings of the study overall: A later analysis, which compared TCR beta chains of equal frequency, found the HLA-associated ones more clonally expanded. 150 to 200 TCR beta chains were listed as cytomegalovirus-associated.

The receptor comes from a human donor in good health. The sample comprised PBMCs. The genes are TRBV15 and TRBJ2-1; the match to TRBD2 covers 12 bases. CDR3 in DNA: TGTGCCACCAGCAGTCGACTAGCGGGGGCTACGAGGGATGAGCAGTTCTTC. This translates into CATSSRLAGATRDEQFF.